This T cell receptor beta chain came from a study of shared clonotypes between healthy human individuals. About the study: CD4 naive and memory got three plates each, CD8 naive two, CD8 memory one.

In the naive CD8 group, cells lacked CD45RO and were positively selected for CCR7, so terminally differentiated effector memory CD45RA+ cells were left out. TCRdb keeps only in-frame clones here, not all; method: immunoSEQ multiplex PCR. The table includes around 2,000,000 clones, about 93% detected once. Overall study results and limits: Clonotypes that were shared across several donors made up around 4.6% of naive CD4 clonotypes.

Of note for this clone: Its antigen is not identified.

The clonotype was recovered from a man between 18 and 29 years old in good health. Some clones in this sample may be carry-over from other donors' samples. The sample was naive CD8+ T cells from PBMCs.

The CDR3, as DNA: TGCAGCGTTGGGGTTGGGCCGACCCCGATTCAGTACTTC. Its translation is CSVGVGPTPIQYF. The rearrangement links TRBV29-1 to TRBJ2-4; D call uncertain. Per germline, CDR1 SQVTM and CDR2 ANQGSEA. This CDR3 contains 13 residues. The V gene lost 4 bases and the J gene lost 10 bases, with 17 bases spanning the gap. Complete variable domain (other parts from reference TRBV29-1 and TRBJ2-4): SAVISQKPSRDICQRGTSLTIQCQVDSQVTMMFWYRQQPGQSLTLIATANQGSEATYESGFVIDKFPISRPNLTFSTLTVSNMSPEDSSIYLCSVGVGPTPIQYFGAGTRLSVL.